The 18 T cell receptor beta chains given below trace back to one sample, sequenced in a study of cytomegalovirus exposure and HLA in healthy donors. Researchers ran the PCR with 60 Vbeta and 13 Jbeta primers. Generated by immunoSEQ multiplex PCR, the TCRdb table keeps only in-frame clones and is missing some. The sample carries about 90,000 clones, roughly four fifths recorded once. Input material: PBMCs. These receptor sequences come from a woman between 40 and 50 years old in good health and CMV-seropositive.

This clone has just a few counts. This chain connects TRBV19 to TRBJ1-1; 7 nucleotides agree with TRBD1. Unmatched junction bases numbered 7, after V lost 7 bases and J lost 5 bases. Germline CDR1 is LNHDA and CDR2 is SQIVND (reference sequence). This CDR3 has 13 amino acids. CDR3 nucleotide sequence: TGTGCCAGTACCTTATTGACAGGGACTGAAGCTTTCTTT. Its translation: CASTLLTGTEAFF.

CDR3 sequence (DNA): TGTGCCAGCAGCTTAGTGGGGCACACTGAAGCTTTCTTT. This codes for CASSLVGHTEAFF. The chain links TRBV11-1 to TRBJ1-1, with D tentatively TRBD1 (5 bases). With 1 base removed from V and 3 bases from J, the gap between germline ends came to 6 bases. Germline V gives CDR1 SGHAT, CDR2 FQDESV (reference sequence). The CDR3 contains 13 residues.

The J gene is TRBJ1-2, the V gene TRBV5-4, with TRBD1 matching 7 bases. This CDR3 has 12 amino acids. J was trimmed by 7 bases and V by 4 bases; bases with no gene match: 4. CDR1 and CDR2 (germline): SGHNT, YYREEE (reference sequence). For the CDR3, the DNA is TGTGCCAGCAGCGAAACAGGGGTTGGCTACACCTTC. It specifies CASSETGVGYTF.

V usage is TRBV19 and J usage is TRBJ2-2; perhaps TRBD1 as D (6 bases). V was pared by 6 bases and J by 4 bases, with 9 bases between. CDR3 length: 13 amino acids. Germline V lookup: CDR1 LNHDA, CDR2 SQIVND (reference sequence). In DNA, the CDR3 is TGTGCCAGTAGAATGACAGGCACCGGGGAGCTGTTTTTT. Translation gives CASRMTGTGELFF.

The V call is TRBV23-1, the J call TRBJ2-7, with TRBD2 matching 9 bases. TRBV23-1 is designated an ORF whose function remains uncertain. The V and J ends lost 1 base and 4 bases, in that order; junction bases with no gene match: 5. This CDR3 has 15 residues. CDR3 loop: CASSQLVAGVYEQYF. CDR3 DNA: TGCGCCAGCAGTCAATTGGTAGCGGGAGTGTACGAGCAGTACTTC.

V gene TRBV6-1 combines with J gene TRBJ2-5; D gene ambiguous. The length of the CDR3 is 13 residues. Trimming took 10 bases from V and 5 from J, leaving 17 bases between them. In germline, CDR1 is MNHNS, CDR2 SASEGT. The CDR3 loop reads CATQVSEYETQYF. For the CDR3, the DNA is TGTGCCACCCAGGTATCGGAATACGAGACCCAGTACTTC.

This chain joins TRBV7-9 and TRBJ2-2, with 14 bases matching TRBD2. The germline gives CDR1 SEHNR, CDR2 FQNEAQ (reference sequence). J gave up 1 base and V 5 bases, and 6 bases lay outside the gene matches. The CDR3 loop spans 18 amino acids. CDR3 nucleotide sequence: TGTGCCAGCAGCCCGAGACTAGCGGGAGGGAGGAACACCGGGGAGCTGTTTTTT. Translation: CASSPRLAGGRNTGELFF.

The CDR3, as DNA: TGTGCCAGCAGCTTATCATCTACGGAGACCCAGTACTTC. This encodes CASSLSSTETQYF. The chain links TRBV7-3 to TRBJ2-5; D not resolved. The CDR3 totals 13 residues. Germline CDR1 SGHTA, CDR2 FQGTGA. Deletions cut 2 bases from V and 5 bases from J, with 9 bases between.

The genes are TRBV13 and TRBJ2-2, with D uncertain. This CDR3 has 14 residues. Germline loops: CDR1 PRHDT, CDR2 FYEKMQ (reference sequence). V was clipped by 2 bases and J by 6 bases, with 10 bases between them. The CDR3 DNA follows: TGTGCCAGCAGCTTATTTAGTCAGGCCGGGGAGCTGTTTTTT. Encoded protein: CASSLFSQAGELFF.

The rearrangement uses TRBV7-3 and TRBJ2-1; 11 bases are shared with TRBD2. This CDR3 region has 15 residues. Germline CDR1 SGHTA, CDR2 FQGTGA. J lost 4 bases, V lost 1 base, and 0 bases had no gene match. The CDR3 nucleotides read TGTGCCAGCAGCTTAATAGCGGGAGGGTACAATGAGCAGTTCTTC. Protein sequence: CASSLIAGGYNEQFF.

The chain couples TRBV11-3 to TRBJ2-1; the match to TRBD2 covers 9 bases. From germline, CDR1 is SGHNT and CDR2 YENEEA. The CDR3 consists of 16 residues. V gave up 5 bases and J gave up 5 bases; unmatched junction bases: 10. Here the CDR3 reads CASSAPGLAAHNEQFF. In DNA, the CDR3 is TGTGCCAGCAGCGCGCCGGGACTAGCAGCCCACAATGAGCAGTTCTTC.

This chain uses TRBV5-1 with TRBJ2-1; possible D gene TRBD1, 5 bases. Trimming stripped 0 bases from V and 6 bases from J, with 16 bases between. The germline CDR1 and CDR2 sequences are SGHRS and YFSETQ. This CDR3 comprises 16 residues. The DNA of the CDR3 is TGCGCCAGCAGCTTGGGCTCCCTAGTTAGGGGCAATGAGCAGTTCTTC. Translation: CASSLGSLVRGNEQFF.

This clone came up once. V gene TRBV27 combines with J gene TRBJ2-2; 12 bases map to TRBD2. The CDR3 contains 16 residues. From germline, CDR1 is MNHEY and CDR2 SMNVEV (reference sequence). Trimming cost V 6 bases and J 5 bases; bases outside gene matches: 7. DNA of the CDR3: TGTGCCAGCAGCCCTAGCGGGAGGGCCGGGACCGGGGAGCTGTTTTTT. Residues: CASSPSGRAGTGELFF.

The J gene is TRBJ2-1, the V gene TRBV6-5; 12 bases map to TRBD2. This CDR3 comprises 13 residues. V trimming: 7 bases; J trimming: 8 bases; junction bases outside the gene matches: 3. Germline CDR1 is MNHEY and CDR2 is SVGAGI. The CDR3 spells CASKTSGRYEQFF. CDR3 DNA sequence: TGTGCCAGCAAGACTAGCGGGAGATATGAGCAGTTCTTC.

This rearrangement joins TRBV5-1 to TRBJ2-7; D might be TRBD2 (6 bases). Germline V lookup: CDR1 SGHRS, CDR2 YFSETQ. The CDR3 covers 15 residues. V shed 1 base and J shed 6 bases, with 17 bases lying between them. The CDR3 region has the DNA TGCGCCAGCAGCTTGTTTCAGACTAGTGAGGGCGAGCAGTACTTC. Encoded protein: CASSLFQTSEGEQYF.

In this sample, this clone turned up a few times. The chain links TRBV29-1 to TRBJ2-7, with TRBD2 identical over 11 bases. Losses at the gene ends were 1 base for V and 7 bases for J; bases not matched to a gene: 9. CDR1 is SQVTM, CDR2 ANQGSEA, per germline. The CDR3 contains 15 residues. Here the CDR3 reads CSVEVRVAGGWEQYF. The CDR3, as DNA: TGCAGCGTTGAAGTAAGGGTAGCGGGAGGGTGGGAGCAGTACTTC.

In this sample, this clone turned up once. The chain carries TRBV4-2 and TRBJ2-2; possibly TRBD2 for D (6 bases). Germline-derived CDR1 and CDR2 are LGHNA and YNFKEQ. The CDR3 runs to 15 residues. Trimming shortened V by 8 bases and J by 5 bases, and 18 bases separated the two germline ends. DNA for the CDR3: TGTGCCAGCCGGGGGACTCTTGGAACTACCGGGGAGCTGTTTTTT. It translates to CASRGTLGTTGELFF.

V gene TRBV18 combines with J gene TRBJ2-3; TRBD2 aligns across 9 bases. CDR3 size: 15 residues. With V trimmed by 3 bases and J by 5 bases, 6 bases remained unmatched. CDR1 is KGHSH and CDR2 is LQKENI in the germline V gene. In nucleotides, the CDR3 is TGTGCCAGCTCACCCAATAGCGGGAGTATAGATACGCAGTATTTT. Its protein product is CASSPNSGSIDTQYF.